This T cell receptor (beta chain) is from a study of control samples from healthy donors and cancer patients. Using immunoSEQ multiplex PCR, the repertoire was profiled, and TCRdb retains in-frame clones only, with some absent. The sample has fewer than 200,000 clones; 94% are singletons. V shed 2 bases, J shed 7 bases, and the junction held 14 bases outside the gene matches. This CDR3 region has 16 residues. Looked up from germline, CDR1 is MDHEN and CDR2 is SYDVKM. The chain carries TRBV28 and TRBJ2-7; 7 bases map to TRBD2. Sequenced material: PBMCs. The clonotype originates from a man aged 55 to 70 with colorectal cancer. The CDR3 nucleotides are TGTGCCAGCAGTTTAGGGGAGGGATCCACTCCCTGGGAGCAGTACTTC. It is translated as CASSLGEGSTPWEQYF.